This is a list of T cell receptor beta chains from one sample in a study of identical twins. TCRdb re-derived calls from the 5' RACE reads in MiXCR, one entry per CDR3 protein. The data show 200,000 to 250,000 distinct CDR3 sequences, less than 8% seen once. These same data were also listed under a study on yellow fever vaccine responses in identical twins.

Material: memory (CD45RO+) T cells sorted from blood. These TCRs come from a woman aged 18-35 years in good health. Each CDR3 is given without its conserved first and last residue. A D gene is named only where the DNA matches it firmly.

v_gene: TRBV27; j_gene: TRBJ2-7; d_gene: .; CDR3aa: ASSLRRDISYEQY
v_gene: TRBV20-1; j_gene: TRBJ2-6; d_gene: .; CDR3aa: SAGNAGANVLT
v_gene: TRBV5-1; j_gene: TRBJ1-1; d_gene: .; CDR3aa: ASSLGVGGNTEAF
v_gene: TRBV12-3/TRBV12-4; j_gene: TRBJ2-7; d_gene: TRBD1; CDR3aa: ASSQGQALEQY
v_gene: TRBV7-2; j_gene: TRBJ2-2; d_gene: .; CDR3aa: ASSWKTNTGELF
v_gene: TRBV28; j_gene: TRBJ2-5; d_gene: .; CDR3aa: ASSLGMQETQY
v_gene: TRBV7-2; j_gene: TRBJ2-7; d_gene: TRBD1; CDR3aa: ASSSGTGPPVYEQY
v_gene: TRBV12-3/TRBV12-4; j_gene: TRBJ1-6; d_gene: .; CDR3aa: ASSWGAGNSPLH
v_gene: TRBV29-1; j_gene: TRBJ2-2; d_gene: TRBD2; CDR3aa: SVGAGGGELF
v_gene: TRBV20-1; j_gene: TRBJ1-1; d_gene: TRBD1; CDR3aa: SARGDRGNEAF
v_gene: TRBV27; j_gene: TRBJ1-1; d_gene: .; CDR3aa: ASSLTSMNTEAF
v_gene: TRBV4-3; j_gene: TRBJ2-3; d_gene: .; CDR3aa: ASSQAEAGTDTQY
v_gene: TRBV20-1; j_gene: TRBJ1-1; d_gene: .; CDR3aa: SASGTTGGFAEAF
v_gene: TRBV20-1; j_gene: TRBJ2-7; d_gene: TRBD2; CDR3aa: SARDQRLAGGPYEQY
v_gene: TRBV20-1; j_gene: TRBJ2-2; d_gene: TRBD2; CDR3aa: SARDFSGRAGELF
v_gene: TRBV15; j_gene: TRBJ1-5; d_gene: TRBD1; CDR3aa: ATSSLGTGFLQPQH
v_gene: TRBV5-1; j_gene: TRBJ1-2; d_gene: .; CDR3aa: ASSFIQGNGYT
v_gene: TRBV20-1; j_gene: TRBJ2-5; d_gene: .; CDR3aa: SARDFRGGDQETQY
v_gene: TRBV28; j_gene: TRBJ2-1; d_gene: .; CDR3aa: ASSLSGFYEQF
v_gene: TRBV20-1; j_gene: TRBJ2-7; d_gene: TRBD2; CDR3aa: SARESERESYEQY
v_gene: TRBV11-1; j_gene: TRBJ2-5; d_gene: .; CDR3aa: ASDAGRGTQY
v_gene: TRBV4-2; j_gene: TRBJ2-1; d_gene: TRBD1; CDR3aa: ASSQETDRVQF
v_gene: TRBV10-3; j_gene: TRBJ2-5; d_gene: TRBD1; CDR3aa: ATRGTGETQY
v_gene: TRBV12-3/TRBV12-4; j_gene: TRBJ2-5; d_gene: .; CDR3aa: ASSPPIMTQY
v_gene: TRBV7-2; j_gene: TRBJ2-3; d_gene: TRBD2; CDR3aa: ASSFAGGRAADTQY
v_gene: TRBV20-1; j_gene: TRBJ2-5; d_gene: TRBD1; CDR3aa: SAEQTGTETQY
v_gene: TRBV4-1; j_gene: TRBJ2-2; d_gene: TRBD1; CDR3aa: ASSQARTGGRTGELF
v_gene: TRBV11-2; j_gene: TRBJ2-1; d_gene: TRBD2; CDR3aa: ASSFRLAGGLLNEQF
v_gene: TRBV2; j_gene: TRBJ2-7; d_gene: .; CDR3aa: ASSEDPAGRDYEQY
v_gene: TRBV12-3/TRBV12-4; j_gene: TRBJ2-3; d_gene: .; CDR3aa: ASSLGGAQDTQY
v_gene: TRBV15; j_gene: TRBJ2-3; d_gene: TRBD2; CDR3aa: ATSISGTADTQY
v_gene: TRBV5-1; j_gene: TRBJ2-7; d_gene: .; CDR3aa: ASSLGGSPYEQY
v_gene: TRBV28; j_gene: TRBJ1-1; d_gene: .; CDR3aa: ASRPTENTEAF
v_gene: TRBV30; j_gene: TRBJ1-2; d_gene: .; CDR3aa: AWHRVGGYT
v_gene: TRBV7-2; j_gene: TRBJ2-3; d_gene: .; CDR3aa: ASSSPFPDTQY
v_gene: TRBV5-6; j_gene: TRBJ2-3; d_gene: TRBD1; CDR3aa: ASSLIDRDTDTQY
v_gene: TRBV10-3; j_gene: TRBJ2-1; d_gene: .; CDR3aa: AIADSSYNEQF
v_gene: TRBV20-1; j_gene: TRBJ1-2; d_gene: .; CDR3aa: SARSGIGYGYT
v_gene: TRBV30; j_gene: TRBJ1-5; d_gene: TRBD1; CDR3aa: AWSSRGLQPQH
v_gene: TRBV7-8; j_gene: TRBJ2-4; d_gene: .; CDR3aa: ASSLQGGRDIQY
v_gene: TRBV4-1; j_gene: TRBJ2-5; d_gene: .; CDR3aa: ASSQVGRLGQETQY
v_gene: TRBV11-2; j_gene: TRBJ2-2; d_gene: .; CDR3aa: ASSLGGQGKAGELF
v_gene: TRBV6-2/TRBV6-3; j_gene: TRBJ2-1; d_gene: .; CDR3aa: ASNNVGSQF